This T cell receptor beta chain was obtained from a study of regulatory T cells in long-lasting Graves disease. Investigators prepared the TCR beta libraries by applying iRepertoire HTBI primers and Arm-PCR of CDR3 regions. TCRdb ran MiXCR on the multiplex PCR reads and lists one entry per CDR3 protein. This sample has around 450,000 distinct CDR3 sequences, with roughly a fifth found just once. The time point: persistent/refractory GD, antithyroid drugs over 5 years with positive TRAb. Extracted PBMC RNA gave rise to the TCR library. This clonotype was seen a few times. Its target is unknown. General study results and limits: Segments TRBV28, TRBJ1-2 and TRBJ2-5 showed preferential usage in persistent disease.

The CDR3 is 21 amino acids. Germline V CDR1 and CDR2: SGHRS, YFSETQ. V was trimmed by 4 bases and J by 0 bases, leaving 29 bases between them. The rearrangement joins TRBV5-1 to TRBJ1-5, with D possibly matching TRBD1 (6 bases). This receptor was identified in a female donor with Graves disease. Sequenced here: peripheral blood mononuclear cells (PBMCs), sampled when the disease was refractory, from a patient treated with antithyroid drugs. The CDR3 nucleotides are TGCGCCAGCAGCCGGTTCTTTCAAGGGAACCAAAGGGGGTATAGCAATCAGCCCCAGCATTTT. The encoded protein is CASSRFFQGNQRGYSNQPQHF.